A selection of T cell receptor beta chains follows, all from one sample in a study of blood T cell repertoires in COVID-19. Some clones are missing from TCRdb's copy, which holds only in-frame ones; the method was immunoSEQ multiplex PCR. The sample yields around 180,000 clones, approximately 85% seen once. The sequenced sample was peripheral blood. The receptors originated from a woman of 80 years or more with acute or convalescent COVID-19. Both conserved end residues are part of each CDR3. The D gene is left open where the match is weak. Only some rows state a clone size, as once, few, many or a class for expanded clones.

-	TRBJ2-3	TRBV7-9	-	15	TGTGCCAGCAGCCAGACAGGACCCGTGGCAGATACGCAGTATTTT	CASSQTGPVADTQYF
-	TRBJ2-5	TRBV24-1	-	16	TGTGCCACCAGTGATTGGGGGGGCGGGAAGCAAGAGACCCAGTACTTC	CATSDWGGGKQETQYF
-	TRBJ1-4	TRBV12-5	-	15	TGTGCTAGTGGTTTGGTACGATGGGGACAAGAAAAACTGTTTTTT	CASGLVRWGQEKLFF
-	TRBJ2-1	TRBV15	once	13	TGTGCCACCAGCAGAGAACAATACAATGAGCAGTTCTTC	CATSREQYNEQFF
-	TRBJ2-6	TRBV7-3	-	20	TGTGCCAGCAGCTTAAGAAGCGGTTGGGGGGTTACCTCTGGGGCCAACGTCCTGACTTTC	CASSLRSGWGVTSGANVLTF
TRBD2	TRBJ2-3	TRBV7-2	once	15	TGTGCCAGCAGCGGCCAGCGGGGGGTCACAGATACGCAGTATTTT	CASSGQRGVTDTQYF
TRBD1	TRBJ2-7	TRBV27	once	15	TGTGCCAGCAGTTCAAGGACAGGGGAAACTTACGAGCAGTACTTC	CASSSRTGETYEQYF
TRBD1	TRBJ1-2	TRBV4-3	-	15	TGCGCCAGCAGCCAAGGAGGGGGCGCCCGGGGAGGCTACACCTTC	CASSQGGGARGGYTF
-	TRBJ1-5	TRBV6-2/TRBV6-3	-	15	TGTGCCAGCAGTTACTCGACGGGGTTGAATCAGCCCCAGCATTTT	CASSYSTGLNQPQHF
-	TRBJ2-3	TRBV7-6	many	15	TGTGCCAGCAGCTTGACGGGGGTCTACACAGATACGCAGTATTTT	CASSLTGVYTDTQYF
-	TRBJ1-5	TRBV6-5	-	12	TGTGCCAGCAAGGGGTCTTATCAGCCCCAGCATTTT	CASKGSYQPQHF
-	TRBJ1-1	TRBV19	-	14	TGTGCCAGTAGTATAGGACAGTTAAACACTGAAGCTTTCTTT	CASSIGQLNTEAFF
-	TRBJ1-2	TRBV10-1	-	13	TGCGCCAGCAGTGAGACAGCTAACTATGGCTACACCTTC	CASSETANYGYTF
-	TRBJ1-4	TRBV19	-	15	TGTGCCAGTAGTTGGGCCCGGGGGTCTAATGAAAAACTGTTTTTT	CASSWARGSNEKLFF
TRBD2	TRBJ2-1	TRBV24-1	-	15	TGTGCCACCAGTGATTTGACGGGGGGGTACAATGAGCAGTTCTTC	CATSDLTGGYNEQFF
-	TRBJ1-4	TRBV19	-	15	TGTGCCAGTAGTCCCCAGGGGATTCCTAATGAAAAACTGTTTTTT	CASSPQGIPNEKLFF
-	TRBJ2-5	TRBV7-2	-	15	TGTGCCAGCAGCCCTGGACGGGGGAACCAAGAGACCCAGTACTTC	CASSPGRGNQETQYF
TRBD1	TRBJ1-1	TRBV7-2	once	11	TGTGCCAGCAGTCGCCGGGACAGGACTTTCTTT	CASSRRDRTFF
TRBD2	TRBJ2-5	TRBV5-4	-	16	TGTGCCAGCAGCCCGGGGACTAGCGGATTACAAGAGACCCAGTACTTC	CASSPGTSGLQETQYF
TRBD1	TRBJ2-1	TRBV5-1	-	15	TGCGCCAGCAGGATGGGCCAGGGGGCCTACAATGAGCAGTTCTTC	CASRMGQGAYNEQFF
-	TRBJ1-4	TRBV18	-	13	TGTGCCAGCCTACAGGGATTAGGAGAAAAACTGTTTTTT	CASLQGLGEKLFF
-	TRBJ1-2	TRBV7-9	-	13	TGTGCCAGCAGCTTACAAGGGGCCAGGGGCTACACCTTC	CASSLQGARGYTF
TRBD1	TRBJ1-1	TRBV9	-	13	TGTGCCAGCAGCGGACAGGGGAACACTGAAGCTTTCTTT	CASSGQGNTEAFF
TRBD1	TRBJ1-1	TRBV6-1	-	15	TGTGCCAGCAGTGAAAGGAGGGGGGACAGGGCTGAAGCTTTCTTT	CASSERRGDRAEAFF
-	TRBJ1-4	TRBV18	-	14	TGTGCCAGCTCACGAGGCGCAACTAATGAAAAACTGTTTTTT	CASSRGATNEKLFF
-	TRBJ2-5	TRBV19	-	15	TGTGCCAGTAGTACGCCAAGGGGGGGTCGGGAGACCCAGTACTTC	CASSTPRGGRETQYF
-	TRBJ2-3	TRBV9	few	15	TGTGCCAGCAGCGTATCGGGGGTTCGTGCAGATACGCAGTATTTT	CASSVSGVRADTQYF
-	TRBJ1-4	TRBV25-1	-	13	TGTGCCAGCTTGGGTCAGTCAGGGGCGGGCCTGTTTTTT	CASLGQSGAGLFF
-	TRBJ1-3	TRBV9	-	15	TGTGCCAGCAGCGCCCCAGGGGTCTCTGGAAACACCATATATTTT	CASSAPGVSGNTIYF
-	TRBJ2-7	TRBV12-5	few	15	TGTGCTAGTGGTTTGGTTCCCGGGGAGTCCTACGAGCAGTACTTC	CASGLVPGESYEQYF
-	TRBJ1-2	TRBV4-2	-	15	TGTGCCAGCAGCCAAGATCGGCTAGACAGCTATGGCTACACCTTC	CASSQDRLDSYGYTF
TRBD2	TRBJ2-1	TRBV10-3	once	17	TGTGCCATCAGTTGGACTAGCGGGACGCGGGGGGGCAATGAGCAGTTCTTC	CAISWTSGTRGGNEQFF
TRBD2	TRBJ2-2	TRBV30	-	15	TGTGCCTGGAGAGGACTAGCGGGAGTAACCGGGGAGCTGTTTTTT	CAWRGLAGVTGELFF
-	TRBJ1-1	TRBV6-5	-	13	TGTGCCAGCAGCGAGATGGGCAACACTGAAGCTTTCTTT	CASSEMGNTEAFF
TRBD1	TRBJ1-2	TRBV5-1	-	14	TGCGCCAGCAGCACGGGACAGCTTAACTATGGCTACACCTTC	CASSTGQLNYGYTF
TRBD1	TRBJ2-1	TRBV7-6	-	15	TGTGCCAGCAGCTTAACAGGGGACGCCTACAATGAGCAGTTCTTC	CASSLTGDAYNEQFF
-	TRBJ1-1	TRBV19	few	14	TGTGCCAGTAGTATAGGCCTTCCGGGGACTGAAGCTTTCTTT	CASSIGLPGTEAFF
-	TRBJ2-3	TRBV9	-	13	TGTGCCAGCAGCGCTCCGTACACAGATACGCAGTATTTT	CASSAPYTDTQYF
-	TRBJ1-1	TRBV27	-	14	TGTGCCAGCAGTTCACTCTTGGGGGGAACCGAAGCTTTCTTT	CASSSLLGGTEAFF
-	TRBJ2-1	TRBV5-1	-	15	TGCGCCAGCAGCTTTTCTTGGAGTTCCGTAAATGAGCAGTTCTTC	CASSFSWSSVNEQFF
TRBD1	TRBJ1-2	TRBV5-4	-	14	TGTGCCAGCAGCTTACAGGGGGCGGACTATGGCTACACCTTC	CASSLQGADYGYTF
TRBD1	TRBJ1-5	TRBV7-9	once	14	TGTGCCAGCAGCTTAGCGACAGGGGGACAACCCCAGCATTTT	CASSLATGGQPQHF
TRBD2	TRBJ2-3	TRBV7-2	-	16	TGTGCCAGCAGCTGGGCGAGCGGGGGGCGGGCAGATACGCAGTATTTT	CASSWASGGRADTQYF
TRBD1	TRBJ1-1	TRBV7-3	few	16	TGTGCCAGCAGCTTAACGGGGACAGTGATGAACACTGAAGCTTTCTTT	CASSLTGTVMNTEAFF
-	TRBJ1-6	TRBV5-4	-	16	TGTGCCAGCAGCTTGAATCCTACAGGGCTGAATTCACCCCTCCACTTT	CASSLNPTGLNSPLHF
-	TRBJ2-5	TRBV5-6	-	14	TGTGCCAGCAGCTTGGTAGGCCGCGGGGAGACCCAGTACTTC	CASSLVGRGETQYF
TRBD1	TRBJ2-3	TRBV18	-	15	TGTGCCAGCTCACCCGGACAGGGTGGCACAGATACGCAGTATTTT	CASSPGQGGTDTQYF
-	TRBJ2-2	TRBV7-7	-	13	TGTGCCAGCAGCGAAACGGGCACCGGGGAGCTGTTTTTT	CASSETGTGELFF
TRBD1	TRBJ1-4	TRBV4-1	-	15	TGCGCCAGCAGCCAGTCCGACAGGGGCAGCGAAAAACTGTTTTTT	CASSQSDRGSEKLFF
-	TRBJ2-2	TRBV18	-	12	TGTGCCAGCTCGACGGGGGCCGGGGAGCTGTTTTTT	CASSTGAGELFF